Listed below are T cell receptor beta chains from one sample, sequenced in a study of glioma-infiltrating T cells after dendritic cell vaccination. TCRdb's copy holds only in-frame clones and misses some; the assay was immunoSEQ multiplex PCR. This table has some 58,000 clones, approximately 87% appearing once. The sequencing used blood, collected after dendritic cell vaccination. The receptors originated from a human donor with glioblastoma. The CDR3 runs from the conserved cysteine through the conserved F or W. Each record gives: J gene, D gene, V gene, CDR3 DNA, CDR3 protein. The D gene is left open where the match is weak.

>TRBJ1-1|-|TRBV5-1
TGCGCCAGCAGCCCGGTACTGAACACTGAAGCTTTCTTT
CASSPVLNTEAFF
>TRBJ2-7|-|TRBV9
TGTGCCAGCAGAACCATGACAACTAGTTTTCCCCTCTACGAGCAGTACTTC
CASRTMTTSFPLYEQYF
>TRBJ1-1|-|TRBV7-3
TGTGCCAGCAGCTTAATCAGGAAAATGAACACTGAAGCTTTCTTT
CASSLIRKMNTEAFF
>TRBJ2-2|-|TRBV4-1
TGCGCCAGCAGCCAAGATCCGGGGGACAGAGCCAACACCGGGGAGCTGTTTTTT
CASSQDPGDRANTGELFF
>TRBJ1-6|TRBD1|TRBV7-2
TGTGCCAGCAGCTCGAGACAGGGCTCCTATAATTCACCCCTCCACTTT
CASSSRQGSYNSPLHF
>TRBJ2-2|-|TRBV7-2
TGTGCCAGCAGCTTAGCGGCAGGGAACACCGGGGAGCTGTTTTTT
CASSLAAGNTGELFF
>TRBJ2-1|TRBD2|TRBV5-4
TGTGCCAGCAGTGCGGGGGGCCAGTACAATGAGCAGTTCTTC
CASSAGGQYNEQFF
>TRBJ1-1|-|TRBV29-1
TGCAGCGTTGAGCCGGCGGGGGGGCCAACCATGAACACTGAAGCTTTCTTT
CSVEPAGGPTMNTEAFF
>TRBJ2-2|TRBD2|TRBV25-1
TGTGCCAGCAGTGAACTAGCGGGGGTCACCGGGGAGCTGTTTTTT
CASSELAGVTGELFF
>TRBJ1-1|-|TRBV29-1
TGCAGCGGATTGGTCGGTGAAGCTTTCTTT
CSGLVGEAFF
>TRBJ2-7|-|TRBV9
TGTGCCAGCAGCGCAAGAACAGGGTCCGAGCAGTACTTC
CASSARTGSEQYF
>TRBJ1-2|TRBD1|TRBV7-3
TGTGCCAGCAGTCCGGACAGGGGTGGAAGCTACACCTTC
CASSPDRGGSYTF
>TRBJ2-5|-|TRBV2
TGTGCCAGCAGTGTGGTGGACTTACAAGAGACCCAGTACTTC
CASSVVDLQETQYF
>TRBJ1-1|TRBD1|TRBV27
TGTGCCAGCAGCGTGACCCGACAGGGTAAAGCTTTCTTT
CASSVTRQGKAFF
>TRBJ2-3|TRBD1|TRBV5-4
TGTGCCAGCAGGCGGGACAGGAACACAGATACGCAGTATTTT
CASRRDRNTDTQYF
>TRBJ1-3|TRBD1|TRBV6-5
TGTGCCAGCAGTCGAGGGGGCTTTGGGGACACCATATATTTT
CASSRGGFGDTIYF